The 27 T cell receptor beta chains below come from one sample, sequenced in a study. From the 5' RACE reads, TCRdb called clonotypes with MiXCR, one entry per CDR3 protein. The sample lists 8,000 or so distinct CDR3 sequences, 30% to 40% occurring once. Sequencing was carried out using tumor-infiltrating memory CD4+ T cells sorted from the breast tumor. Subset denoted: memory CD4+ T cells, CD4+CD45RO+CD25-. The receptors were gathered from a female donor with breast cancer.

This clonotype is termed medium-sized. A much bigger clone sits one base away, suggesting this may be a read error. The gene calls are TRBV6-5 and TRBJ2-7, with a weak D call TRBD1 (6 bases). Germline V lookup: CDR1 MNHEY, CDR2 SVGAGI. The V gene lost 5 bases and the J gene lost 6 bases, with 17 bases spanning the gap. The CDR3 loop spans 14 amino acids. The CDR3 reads CASSPGTPYGEQYF. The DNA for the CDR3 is TGTGCCAGCAGTCCCGGGACACCTTACGGCGAGCAGTACTTC.

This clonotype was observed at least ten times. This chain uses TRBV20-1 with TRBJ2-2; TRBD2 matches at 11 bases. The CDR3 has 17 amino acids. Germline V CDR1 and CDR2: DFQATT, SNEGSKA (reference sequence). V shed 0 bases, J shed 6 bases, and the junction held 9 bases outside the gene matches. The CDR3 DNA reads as TGCAGTGCTAGAGATCTGAGAACTAGCGGGGGAGCCGGGGAGCTGTTTTTT. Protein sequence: CSARDLRTSGGAGELFF.

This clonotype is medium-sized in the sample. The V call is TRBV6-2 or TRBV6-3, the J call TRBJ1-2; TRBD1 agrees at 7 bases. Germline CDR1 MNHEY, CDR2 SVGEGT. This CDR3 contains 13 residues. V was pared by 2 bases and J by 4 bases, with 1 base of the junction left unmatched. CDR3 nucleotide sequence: TGTGCCAGCAGTTACGACAGGGCCTATGGCTACACCTTC. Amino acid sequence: CASSYDRAYGYTF.

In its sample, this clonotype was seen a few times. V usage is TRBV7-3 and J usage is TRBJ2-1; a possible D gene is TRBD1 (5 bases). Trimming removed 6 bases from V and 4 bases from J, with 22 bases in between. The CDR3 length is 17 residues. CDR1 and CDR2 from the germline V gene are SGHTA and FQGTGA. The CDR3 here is CASSLGARTQLYNEQFF. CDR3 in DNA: TGTGCCAGCAGTTTAGGGGCCCGGACCCAGCTATACAATGAGCAGTTCTTC.

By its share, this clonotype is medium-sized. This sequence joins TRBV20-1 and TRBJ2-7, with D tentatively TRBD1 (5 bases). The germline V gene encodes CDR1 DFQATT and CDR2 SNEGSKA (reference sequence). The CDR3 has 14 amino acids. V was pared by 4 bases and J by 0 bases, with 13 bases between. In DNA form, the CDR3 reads TGCAGTGCTAAGGACAAAAGAAGCTCCTACGAGCAGTACTTC. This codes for CSAKDKRSSYEQYF.

The CDR3 loop is CAGREDTEAFF. The CDR3 DNA is TGTGCCGGCCGAGAAGACACTGAAGCTTTCTTT. The chain uses TRBV21-1 and TRBJ1-1. TRBV21-1 corresponds to a pseudogene. The CDR3 consists of 11 residues.

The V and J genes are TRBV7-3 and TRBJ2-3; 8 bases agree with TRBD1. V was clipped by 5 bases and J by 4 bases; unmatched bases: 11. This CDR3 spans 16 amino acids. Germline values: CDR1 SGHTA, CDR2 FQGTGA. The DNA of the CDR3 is TGTGCCAGCAGCGCCCAGGGGGCGGTCAGGCCAGATACGCAGTATTTT. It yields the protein CASSAQGAVRPDTQYF.

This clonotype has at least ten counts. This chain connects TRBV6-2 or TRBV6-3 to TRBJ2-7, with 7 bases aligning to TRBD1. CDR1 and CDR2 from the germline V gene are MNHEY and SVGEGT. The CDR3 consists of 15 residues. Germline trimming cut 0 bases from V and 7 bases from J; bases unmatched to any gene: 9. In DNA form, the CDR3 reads TGTGCCAGCAGTTACTCGGAGACAGGGCTTGGGGAGCAGTACTTC. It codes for CASSYSETGLGEQYF.

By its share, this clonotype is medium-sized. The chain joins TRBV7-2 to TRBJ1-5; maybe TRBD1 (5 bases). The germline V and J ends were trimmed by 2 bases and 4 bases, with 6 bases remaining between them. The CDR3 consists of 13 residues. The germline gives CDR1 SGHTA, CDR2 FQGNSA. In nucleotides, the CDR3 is TGTGCCAGCAGCTTACAGGGAAATCAGCCCCAGCATTTT. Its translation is CASSLQGNQPQHF. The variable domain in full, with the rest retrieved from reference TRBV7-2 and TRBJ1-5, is GAGVSQSPSNKVTEKGKDVELRCDPISGHTALYWYRQSLGQGLEFLIYFQGNSAPDKSGLPSDRFSAERTGGSVSTLTIQRTQQEDSAVYLCASSLQGNQPQHFGDGTRLSIL.

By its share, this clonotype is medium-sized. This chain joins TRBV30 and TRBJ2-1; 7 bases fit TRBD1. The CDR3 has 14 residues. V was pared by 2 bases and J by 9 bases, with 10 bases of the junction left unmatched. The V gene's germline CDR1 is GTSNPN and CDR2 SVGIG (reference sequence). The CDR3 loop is CAWSRTRDRSEQFF. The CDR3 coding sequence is TGTGCCTGGAGTCGCACCCGGGACAGAAGTGAGCAGTTCTTC.

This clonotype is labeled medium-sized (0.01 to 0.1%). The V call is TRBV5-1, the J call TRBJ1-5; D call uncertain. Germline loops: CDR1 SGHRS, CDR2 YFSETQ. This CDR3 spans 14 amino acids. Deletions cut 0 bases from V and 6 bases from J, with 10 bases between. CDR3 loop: CASSLGGYGQPQHF. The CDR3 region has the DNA TGCGCCAGCAGCTTGGGAGGGTATGGTCAGCCCCAGCATTTT.

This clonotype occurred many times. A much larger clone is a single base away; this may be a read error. CDR3 sequence: CASSLGEYNEQFF. CDR3 in DNA: TGCGCCAGCAGCTTGGGCGAGTACAATGAGCAGTTCTTC. The rearrangement joins TRBV5-1 to TRBJ2-1; D unresolved. The CDR3 runs to 13 residues. Trimming left V 0 bases short and J 4 bases short, with 5 bases between. From germline, CDR1 is SGHRS and CDR2 YFSETQ. The whole variable domain, filled in from reference TRBV5-1 and TRBJ2-1, reads KAGVTQTPRYLIKTRGQQVTLSCSPISGHRSVSWYQQTPGQGLQFLFEYFSETQRNKGNFPGRFSGRQFSNSRSEMNVSTLELGDSALYLCASSLGEYNEQFFGPGTRLTVL.

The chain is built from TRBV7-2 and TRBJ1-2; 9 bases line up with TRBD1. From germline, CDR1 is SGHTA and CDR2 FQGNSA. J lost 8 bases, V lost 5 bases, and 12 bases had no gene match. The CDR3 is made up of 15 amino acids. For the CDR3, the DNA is TGTGCCAGCAGCCCAGGGACAGGGCTGACTGGGGGCTACACCTTC. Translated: CASSPGTGLTGGYTF.

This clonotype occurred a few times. CDR3 DNA: TGCGCCAGCAGCCATCCGTGGCGTGAGAACACTGAAGCTTTCTTT. It encodes CASSHPWRENTEAFF. This chain links TRBV4-1 with TRBJ1-1; D ambiguous. The CDR3 runs 15 residues. Deletions cut 3 bases from V and 1 base from J, with 12 bases between. The V gene's germline CDR1 is MGHRA and CDR2 YSYEKL.

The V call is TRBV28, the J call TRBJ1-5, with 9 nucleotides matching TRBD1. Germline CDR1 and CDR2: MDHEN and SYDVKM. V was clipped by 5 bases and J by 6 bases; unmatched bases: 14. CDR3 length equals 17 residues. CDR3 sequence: CASSTNGDREALQPQHF. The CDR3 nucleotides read TGTGCCAGCAGTACGAACGGGGACAGGGAGGCCCTTCAGCCCCAGCATTTT.

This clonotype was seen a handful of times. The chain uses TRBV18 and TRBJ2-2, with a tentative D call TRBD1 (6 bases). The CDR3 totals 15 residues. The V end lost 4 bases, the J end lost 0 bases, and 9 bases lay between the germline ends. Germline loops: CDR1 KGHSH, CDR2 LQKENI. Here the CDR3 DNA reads TGTGCCAGCTCACGGACAGCTACGAACACCGGGGAGCTGTTTTTT. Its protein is CASSRTATNTGELFF.

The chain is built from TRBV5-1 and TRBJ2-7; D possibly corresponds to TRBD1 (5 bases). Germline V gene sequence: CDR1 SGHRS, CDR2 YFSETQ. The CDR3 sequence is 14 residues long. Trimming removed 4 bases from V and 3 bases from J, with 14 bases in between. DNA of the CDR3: TGCGCCAGCAGCAGAGCGACAGAGAACTACGAGCAGTACTTC. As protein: CASSRATENYEQYF.

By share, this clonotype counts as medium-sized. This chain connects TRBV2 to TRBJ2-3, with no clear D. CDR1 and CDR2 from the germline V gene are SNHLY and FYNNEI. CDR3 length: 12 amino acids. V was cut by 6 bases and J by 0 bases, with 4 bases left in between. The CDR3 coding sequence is TGTGCCAGCAGCCCTAGCACAGATACGCAGTATTTT. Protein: CASSPSTDTQYF. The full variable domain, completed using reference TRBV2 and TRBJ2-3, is EPEVTQTPSHQVTQMGQEVILRCVPISNHLYFYWYRQILGQKVEFLVSFYNNEISEKSEIFDDQFSVERPDGSNFTLKIRSTKLEDSAMYFCASSPSTDTQYFGPGTRLTVL.

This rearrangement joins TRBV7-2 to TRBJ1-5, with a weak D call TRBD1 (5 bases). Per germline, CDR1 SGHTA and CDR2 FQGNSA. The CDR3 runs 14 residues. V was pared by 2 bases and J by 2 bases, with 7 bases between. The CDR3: CASSLSGGNQPQHF. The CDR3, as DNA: TGTGCCAGCAGCTTATCGGGGGGCAATCAGCCCCAGCATTTT.

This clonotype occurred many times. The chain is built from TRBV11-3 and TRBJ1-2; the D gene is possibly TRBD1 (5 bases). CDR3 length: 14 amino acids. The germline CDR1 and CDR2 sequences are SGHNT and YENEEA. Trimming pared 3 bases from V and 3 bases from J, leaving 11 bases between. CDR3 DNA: TGTGCCAGCAGCTTCGGCAGGGACTACTATGGCTACACCTTC. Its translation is CASSFGRDYYGYTF.

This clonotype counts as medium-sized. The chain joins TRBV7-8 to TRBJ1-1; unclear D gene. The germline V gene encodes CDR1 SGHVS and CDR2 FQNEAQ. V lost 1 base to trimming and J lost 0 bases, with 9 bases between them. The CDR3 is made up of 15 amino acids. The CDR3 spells CASSLDESMNTEAFF. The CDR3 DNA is TGTGCCAGCAGCTTAGATGAGAGCATGAACACTGAAGCTTTCTTT.

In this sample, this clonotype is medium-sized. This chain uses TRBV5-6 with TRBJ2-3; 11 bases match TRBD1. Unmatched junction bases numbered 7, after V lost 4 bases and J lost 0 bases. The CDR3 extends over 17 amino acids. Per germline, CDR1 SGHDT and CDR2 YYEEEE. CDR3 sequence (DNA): TGTGCCAGCAGCGTGGGACAGGGGGATTATAGCACAGATACGCAGTATTTT. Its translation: CASSVGQGDYSTDTQYF. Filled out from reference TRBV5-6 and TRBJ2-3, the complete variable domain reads DAGVTQSPTHLIKTRGQQVTLRCSPKSGHDTVSWYQQALGQGPQFIFQYYEEEERQRGNFPDRFSGHQFPNYSSELNVNALLLGDSALYLCASSVGQGDYSTDTQYFGPGTRLTVL.

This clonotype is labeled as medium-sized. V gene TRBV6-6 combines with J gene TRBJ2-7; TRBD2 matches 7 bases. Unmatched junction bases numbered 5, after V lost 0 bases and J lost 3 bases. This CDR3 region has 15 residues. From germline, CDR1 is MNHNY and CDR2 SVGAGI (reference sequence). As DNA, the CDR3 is TGTGCCAGCAGTTACTCGAGGGGAGGGATCTACGAGCAGTACTTC. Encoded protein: CASSYSRGGIYEQYF.

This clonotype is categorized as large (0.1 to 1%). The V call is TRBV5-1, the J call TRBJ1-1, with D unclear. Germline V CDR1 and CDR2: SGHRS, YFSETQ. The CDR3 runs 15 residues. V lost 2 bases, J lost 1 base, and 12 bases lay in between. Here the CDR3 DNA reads TGCGCCAGCAGCTTCCGGGTCGCTGCGAACACTGAAGCTTTCTTT. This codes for CASSFRVAANTEAFF.

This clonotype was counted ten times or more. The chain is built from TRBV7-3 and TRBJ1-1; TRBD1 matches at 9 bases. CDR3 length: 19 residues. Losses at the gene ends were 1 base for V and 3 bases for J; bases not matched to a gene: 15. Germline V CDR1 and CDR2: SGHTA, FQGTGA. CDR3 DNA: TGTGCCAGCAGCTTAAAGGGGGGGCCCCCCCGGGACAGGGACACTGAAGCTTTCTTT. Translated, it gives CASSLKGGPPRDRDTEAFF.

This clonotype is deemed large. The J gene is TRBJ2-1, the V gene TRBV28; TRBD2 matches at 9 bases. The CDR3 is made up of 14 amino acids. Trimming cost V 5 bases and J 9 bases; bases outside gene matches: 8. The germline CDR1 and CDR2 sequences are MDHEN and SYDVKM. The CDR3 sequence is CASSSSGRVPEQFF. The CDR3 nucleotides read TGTGCCAGCAGTAGTAGCGGGAGAGTACCTGAGCAGTTCTTC.

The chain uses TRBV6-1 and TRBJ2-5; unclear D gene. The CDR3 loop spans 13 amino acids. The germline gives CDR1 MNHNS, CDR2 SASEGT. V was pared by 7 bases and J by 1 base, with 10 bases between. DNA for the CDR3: TGTGCCAGCACAGGACGGCTCCAAGAGACCCAGTACTTC. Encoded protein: CASTGRLQETQYF.